The rows below give T cell receptor beta chains drawn from one sample of a study of CD8 T cells in ankylosing spondylitis. TCRdb reanalysed the 5' RACE reads using MiXCR and keeps one entry per CDR3 protein. This sample yields about 360,000 distinct CDR3 sequences, of which 20% are seen a single time; roughly 13% belongs to the top ten. Sequenced material: blood, either unsorted or a sorted T cell fraction (not recorded which). These TCRs come from a male donor with ankylosing spondylitis or in good health (not recorded which). The CDR3 runs from the conserved cysteine through the conserved F or W. D genes are given only for firm matches. Clone size is not always given. Where it is, it says once, few, many or a class for expanded clones.

J gene: TRBJ2-1; clone size: few; D gene: -; V gene: TRBV27; CDR3 DNA: TGTGCCAGCAGTTTGGGTCGTGCAGGGCTGAATGAGCAGTTCTTC; CDR3 protein: CASSLGRAGLNEQFF
J gene: TRBJ2-1; clone size: few; D gene: -; V gene: TRBV4-1; CDR3 DNA: TGCGCCAGCAGTCAACGCGGGGCGATCTACAATGAGCAGTTCTTC; CDR3 protein: CASSQRGAIYNEQFF
J gene: TRBJ2-3; clone size: few; D gene: -; V gene: TRBV29-1; CDR3 DNA: TGCAGCGTTCGAACACTTAGCACAGATACGCAGTATTTT; CDR3 protein: CSVRTLSTDTQYF
J gene: TRBJ2-1; clone size: -; D gene: -; V gene: TRBV20-1; CDR3 DNA: TGCAGTGCTAGAGATTTCGACAATGAGCAGTTCTTC; CDR3 protein: CSARDFDNEQFF
J gene: TRBJ2-1; clone size: few; D gene: -; V gene: TRBV12-3/TRBV12-4; CDR3 DNA: TGTGCCAGCATCTCAGACGTATACAATGAGCAGTTCTTC; CDR3 protein: CASISDVYNEQFF
J gene: TRBJ2-7; clone size: -; D gene: TRBD1; V gene: TRBV10-3; CDR3 DNA: TGTGCCATCAGTGAGTCGGGGACAGGGCGCTACGAGCAGTACTTC; CDR3 protein: CAISESGTGRYEQYF
J gene: TRBJ2-2; clone size: -; D gene: -; V gene: TRBV28; CDR3 DNA: TGTGCCAGCAGGGGGGGACGCTCCGCCCACGGGGAGCTGTTTTTT; CDR3 protein: CASRGGRSAHGELFF
J gene: TRBJ2-7; clone size: -; D gene: -; V gene: TRBV27; CDR3 DNA: TGTGCCAGCAGTTTATCGGGGGTGTACGAGCAGTACTTC; CDR3 protein: CASSLSGVYEQYF
J gene: TRBJ2-5; clone size: few; D gene: TRBD1; V gene: TRBV6-1; CDR3 DNA: TGTGCCAGCTTCCATGGGACAGGACAAGAGACCCAGTACTTC; CDR3 protein: CASFHGTGQETQYF
J gene: TRBJ2-2; clone size: few; D gene: -; V gene: TRBV27; CDR3 DNA: TGTGCCAGCACCGCCGGGACAAGCGGGACCGGGGAGCTGTTTTTT; CDR3 protein: CASTAGTSGTGELFF
J gene: TRBJ2-5; clone size: -; D gene: -; V gene: TRBV6-1; CDR3 DNA: TGTGCCAGCAGTGGCCCCGGACTCACCAAAGAGACCCAGTACTTC; CDR3 protein: CASSGPGLTKETQYF
J gene: TRBJ2-7; clone size: -; D gene: -; V gene: TRBV21-1; CDR3 DNA: TGTGCCAGCAGCAAAGTCGCGGACAGGGGCTCCTACGAGCAGTACTTC; CDR3 protein: CASSKVADRGSYEQYF
J gene: TRBJ1-1; clone size: -; D gene: -; V gene: TRBV5-6; CDR3 DNA: TGTGCCAGCAGCGTTTACAGGGCGAACACTGAAGCTTTCTTT; CDR3 protein: CASSVYRANTEAFF
J gene: TRBJ2-7; clone size: -; D gene: -; V gene: TRBV7-9; CDR3 DNA: TGTGCCAGCAGCTTAGACGCTCCGCCCGAGCAGTACTTC; CDR3 protein: CASSLDAPPEQYF
J gene: TRBJ2-1; clone size: -; D gene: -; V gene: TRBV2; CDR3 DNA: TGTGCCAGCAGTGAAACGGACTCCTACAATGAGCAGTTCTTC; CDR3 protein: CASSETDSYNEQFF
J gene: TRBJ2-7; clone size: many; D gene: -; V gene: TRBV4-1; CDR3 DNA: TGCGCCAGCAGCAACCCGGGGGCGCGGTACTTC; CDR3 protein: CASSNPGARYF
J gene: TRBJ2-4; clone size: -; D gene: TRBD1; V gene: TRBV18; CDR3 DNA: TGTGCCAGCTCACCACCCGGGACAGGGGGTGGAAACATTCAGTACTTC; CDR3 protein: CASSPPGTGGGNIQYF
J gene: TRBJ1-6; clone size: -; D gene: -; V gene: TRBV12-3/TRBV12-4; CDR3 DNA: TGTGCCAGCAGTTTAGTGCGGGCGGGTAATTCACCCCTCCACTTT; CDR3 protein: CASSLVRAGNSPLHF
J gene: TRBJ1-1; clone size: -; D gene: TRBD1; V gene: TRBV29-1; CDR3 DNA: TGCAGCGTCGCCCGACAGGGTAGTTCCACTGAAGCTTTCTTT; CDR3 protein: CSVARQGSSTEAFF
J gene: TRBJ2-5; clone size: -; D gene: -; V gene: TRBV2; CDR3 DNA: TGTGCCAGCCTAGGGCGCCAAGAGACCCAGTACTTC; CDR3 protein: CASLGRQETQYF
J gene: TRBJ2-5; clone size: few; D gene: -; V gene: TRBV15; CDR3 DNA: TGTGCCACCAGCAGAGTCGATAGGGCAGAGACCCAGTACTTC; CDR3 protein: CATSRVDRAETQYF
J gene: TRBJ2-5; clone size: few; D gene: TRBD1; V gene: TRBV5-1; CDR3 DNA: TGCGCCAGCAGCTTGTCGACAGGGGGCCAAGAGACCCAGTACTTC; CDR3 protein: CASSLSTGGQETQYF
J gene: TRBJ2-5; clone size: -; D gene: TRBD2; V gene: TRBV20-1; CDR3 DNA: TGCAGTGCTGCGCGGGGGTTCGATGAGGAGACCCAGTACTTC; CDR3 protein: CSAARGFDEETQYF
J gene: TRBJ1-5; clone size: many; D gene: -; V gene: TRBV15; CDR3 DNA: TGTGCCACCTCCCGAACAGATAGCAATCAGCCCCAGCATTTT; CDR3 protein: CATSRTDSNQPQHF
J gene: TRBJ2-3; clone size: -; D gene: TRBD2; V gene: TRBV10-3; CDR3 DNA: TGTGCCATCAGTGAGGTCCTAGCGGCCACCGATACGCAGTATTTT; CDR3 protein: CAISEVLAATDTQYF